This T cell receptor (beta chain) was sequenced in a study of blood T cell repertoires in COVID-19. About the study: Samples taken during acute and convalescent COVID-19 were collected in the United States, Italy and Spain. T cells, B-cell-depleted T cells, or PBMCs provided the cDNA or gDNA that served as material.

In the original processing: Cell counts per sample came from amplifying reference gene primers. Sequencing was performed with immunoSEQ multiplex PCR; in TCRdb, only in-frame clones are kept and a portion is missing. Clone size and V and J calls were adopted from that table, with D and trimming inferred from the DNA. Counted here are some 670,000 clones, over 80% occurring once; the ten biggest clones make up over 0.2%. Germline V gene sequence: CDR1 SGHDN, CDR2 FVKESK. The CDR3 extends over 15 amino acids. V was trimmed by 5 bases and J by 0 bases, leaving 14 bases between them. This sequence originates from a woman younger than 30 with acute or convalescent COVID-19. The V and J genes are TRBV14 and TRBJ2-7; weak D call: TRBD2 (6 bases). Sequenced material: peripheral blood. The CDR3 region is CASSGYGGSSYEQYF. The CDR3 region has the DNA TGTGCCAGCAGCGGGTACGGGGGAAGCTCCTACGAGCAGTACTTC.